These 28 T cell receptor beta chains share one sample of origin, sequenced in a study of shared clonotypes between healthy human individuals. Naive CD8 cells were CD45RO-negative, positively selected for CCR7, excluding terminally differentiated effector memory CD45RA+ cells. TCRdb's table, derived via immunoSEQ multiplex PCR, lists solely in-frame clones and lacks some. The sample consists of about 2.2 million clones, about 94% of them appearing once. The source material was naive CD8+ T cells from PBMCs. The receptors here all came from a man aged 18 to 35 in good health. Some clones in this sample may be carry-over from other donors' samples.

V is TRBV4-3 and J is TRBJ1-1, with D possibly matching TRBD1 (5 bases). CDR3 length: 16 residues. Germline lookup yields CDR1 LGHNA and CDR2 YSLEER. Trimming took off 0 bases at V and 4 bases at J, with 15 bases between the two ends. CDR3 DNA: TGCGCCAGCAGCCAAGAGATGGAGGGGTTGATCACTGAAGCTTTCTTT. The encoded protein is CASSQEMEGLITEAFF.

The chain employs TRBV28 and TRBJ2-7; the D gene is possibly TRBD2 (7 bases). The CDR3 contains 15 residues. Germline lookup yields CDR1 MDHEN and CDR2 SYDVKM. V was shortened by 3 bases and J by 0 bases, with 12 bases between the two germline ends. DNA for the CDR3: TGTGCCAGCAGTTTCTCCCGGGGGGCCTCCTACGAGCAGTACTTC. This encodes CASSFSRGASYEQYF.

The chain's CDR3 is CASSNDLGQNTEAFF. CDR3 nucleotides: TGTGCCAGCAGCAATGATCTGGGCCAGAACACTGAAGCTTTCTTT. This chain connects TRBV9 to TRBJ1-1; D gene unclear. The CDR3 loop spans 15 amino acids. CDR1 SGDLS and CDR2 YYNGEE come from the germline V gene. V was pared by 4 bases and J by 1 base, with 14 bases between.

The chain recombines TRBV2 with TRBJ2-1; D may be TRBD1 (5 bases). Germline V gene lookup returns CDR1 SNHLY and CDR2 FYNNEI. CDR3 length: 15 residues. The V end was cut by 1 base, the J end by 8 bases, with 15 bases between. The CDR3 region has the DNA TGTGCCAGCAGTGAAGAAGGGGTTTCCCTCGATGAGCAGTTCTTC. It yields the protein CASSEEGVSLDEQFF. The variable domain in full, completed from reference TRBV2 and TRBJ2-1, reads EPEVTQTPSHQVTQMGQEVILRCVPISNHLYFYWYRQILGQKVEFLVSFYNNEISEKSEIFDDQFSVERPDGSNFTLKIRSTKLEDSAMYFCASSEEGVSLDEQFFGPGTRLTVL.

The chain uses TRBV4-1 and TRBJ2-1; the match to TRBD1 covers 8 bases. Germline V CDR1 and CDR2: MGHRA, YSYEKL. The trim removed 7 bases at V and 4 bases at J, leaving 15 bases unmatched. The length of the CDR3 is 17 residues. CDR3 sequence: CASTPSGTGPGYNEQFF. CDR3 bases: TGCGCCAGCACCCCCTCGGGGACAGGACCGGGGTACAATGAGCAGTTCTTC.

The rearrangement joins TRBV4-3 to TRBJ2-1; 8 bases match TRBD2. Germline V gives CDR1 LGHNA, CDR2 YSLEER. The CDR3 spans 16 residues. J gave up 3 bases and V 1 base, and 5 bases lay outside the gene matches. The CDR3 bases are TGCGCCAGCAGCCAAGTCAGCGGGGGAAACTACAATGAGCAGTTCTTC. Its protein product is CASSQVSGGNYNEQFF.

Note on this clone: Other DNA variants within this sample encode the same CDR3. The gene calls are TRBV5-4 and TRBJ2-7; D may be TRBD2 (7 bases). This CDR3 is built from 13 residues. Germline V CDR1 and CDR2: SGHNT, YYREEE (reference sequence). V was shortened by 1 base and J by 3 bases, with 8 bases between the two germline ends. In DNA form, the CDR3 reads TGTGCCAGCAGCTTGAGGGGGGGCTACGAGCAGTACTTC. Translating gives CASSLRGGYEQYF.

The V gene is TRBV19, the J gene TRBJ1-2; unclear D gene. Trimming stripped 4 bases from V and 4 bases from J, with 7 bases between. The V gene's germline CDR1 is LNHDA and CDR2 SQIVND (reference sequence). This CDR3 has 12 amino acids. CDR3 sequence reads: CASSTASYGYTF. The CDR3 DNA reads TGTGCCAGTAGTACGGCAAGCTATGGCTACACCTTC.

The chain employs TRBV7-2 and TRBJ2-4; D is possibly TRBD2 (5 bases). In germline, CDR1 is SGHTA, CDR2 FQGNSA. CDR3 size: 15 residues. Trimming cost V 5 bases and J 8 bases, with 19 bases left between them. The CDR3 sequence: CASSLDSVGFDIQYF. CDR3 in DNA: TGTGCCAGCAGCCTCGATAGCGTTGGTTTTGACATTCAGTACTTC. Looking up the rest from reference TRBV7-2 and TRBJ2-4 gives the full variable domain: GAGVSQSPSNKVTEKGKDVELRCDPISGHTALYWYRQSLGQGLEFLIYFQGNSAPDKSGLPSDRFSAERTGGSVSTLTIQRTQQEDSAVYLCASSLDSVGFDIQYFGAGTRLSVL.

V gene TRBV5-3 combines with J gene TRBJ2-7, with TRBD2 identical over 10 bases. TRBV5-3 is flagged as an ORF with uncertain function. The CDR3 length is 16 residues. The V and J ends lost 3 bases and 4 bases, in that order; junction bases with no gene match: 10. The DNA for the CDR3 is TGTGCCAGAAGCTCTAGGACTAGCGGACCGCATTACGAGCAGTACTTC. It is translated as CARSSRTSGPHYEQYF.

This clone was observed a single time. The chain carries TRBV28 and TRBJ1-2; D might be TRBD1 (6 bases). This CDR3 comprises 16 residues. Per germline, CDR1 MDHEN and CDR2 SYDVKM. Trimming removed 3 bases from V and 5 bases from J, with 19 bases in between. CDR3 loop: CASSLEGDITWYGYTF. The CDR3 DNA is TGTGCCAGCAGTTTGGAGGGGGATATTACATGGTATGGCTACACCTTC.

The J gene is TRBJ2-3, the V gene TRBV9; D could derive from TRBD1 or TRBD2 (5 bases each). V was pared by 3 bases and J by 10 bases, with 15 bases between. Germline V gives CDR1 SGDLS, CDR2 YYNGEE. This CDR3 region has 13 residues. CDR3 protein: CASSATLGVAQYF. CDR3 nucleotide sequence: TGTGCCAGCAGCGCCACACTGGGGGTGGCGCAGTATTTT. Complete variable domain (other parts from reference TRBV9 and TRBJ2-3): DSGVTQTPKHLITATGQRVTLRCSPRSGDLSVYWYQQSLDQGLQFLIQYYNGEERAKGNILERFSAQQFPDLHSELNLSSLELGDSALYFCASSATLGVAQYFGPGTRLTVL.

J is TRBJ1-1 and V is TRBV6-1; the D gene is possibly TRBD1 (6 bases). Looked up from germline, CDR1 is MNHNS and CDR2 is SASEGT. This CDR3 spans 14 amino acids. V lost 8 bases, J lost 7 bases, and 20 bases lay in between. The CDR3 DNA is TGTGCCAGCCTAACTTATGTACAGGGAATTGAAGCTTTCTTT. Its translation: CASLTYVQGIEAFF.

This chain uses TRBV27 with TRBJ2-1, with D unresolved. Germline V CDR1 and CDR2: MNHEY, SMNVEV (reference sequence). V lost 8 bases, J lost 5 bases, and 13 bases lay in between. The CDR3 covers 13 residues. In DNA, the CDR3 is TGTGCCAGCTCCCTTCCGGGCGACAATGAGCAGTTCTTC. It encodes CASSLPGDNEQFF.

This chain links TRBV4-1 with TRBJ2-7; D uncertain. With 5 bases removed from V and 0 bases from J, the gap between germline ends came to 11 bases. The CDR3 has 14 amino acids. Germline V lookup: CDR1 MGHRA, CDR2 YSYEKL. CDR3 DNA: TGCGCCAGCAGCTTAAGATATATCTCCTACGAGCAGTACTTC. Protein product: CASSLRYISYEQYF.

The CDR3 nucleotides read TGTGCCAGCAGTGAGATAACAGGGTTTGTTGACACTGAAGCTTTCTTT. Its translation is CASSEITGFVDTEAFF. This chain connects TRBV2 to TRBJ1-1; tentatively, D is TRBD1 (6 bases). CDR1 SNHLY and CDR2 FYNNEI come from the germline V gene. The CDR3 covers 16 residues. The V end was cut by 3 bases, the J end by 3 bases, with 17 bases between. The entire variable domain, with the rest obtained from reference TRBV2 and TRBJ1-1, is as follows: EPEVTQTPSHQVTQMGQEVILRCVPISNHLYFYWYRQILGQKVEFLVSFYNNEISEKSEIFDDQFSVERPDGSNFTLKIRSTKLEDSAMYFCASSEITGFVDTEAFFGQGTRLTVV.

The chain uses TRBV4-2 and TRBJ2-3; possibly TRBD2 for D (6 bases). Deletions cut 0 bases from V and 1 base from J, with 11 bases between. This CDR3 has 16 amino acids. Looked up from germline, CDR1 is LGHNA and CDR2 is YNFKEQ. The CDR3 reads CASSQDFWGGTDTQYF. CDR3 nucleotide sequence: TGTGCCAGCAGCCAAGATTTTTGGGGGGGCACAGATACGCAGTATTTT.

On this clone itself: Other DNA variants within this sample encode the same CDR3. This rearrangement joins TRBV27 to TRBJ2-7; D not resolved. Germline assignment: CDR1 MNHEY and CDR2 SMNVEV (reference sequence). The CDR3 is made up of 11 amino acids. V shed 3 bases and J shed 6 bases, with 6 bases lying between them. The CDR3, as DNA: TGTGCCAGCAGTTTTCTAGGCGAGCAGTACTTC. This encodes CASSFLGEQYF.

The rearrangement joins TRBV2 to TRBJ1-5, with D possibly matching TRBD1 (6 bases). The ends were cut back, 8 bases at V and 0 bases at J, with 14 bases in the middle. The CDR3 sequence is 15 residues long. Germline V lookup: CDR1 SNHLY, CDR2 FYNNEI. CDR3 protein: CASQRGAGSNQPQHF. In DNA form, the CDR3 reads TGTGCCAGCCAGAGGGGGGCCGGTAGCAATCAGCCCCAGCATTTT.

Worth noting for this clone: The identical CDR3 is also encoded by other nucleotide sequences in the sample. The chain joins TRBV9 to TRBJ2-5; D unresolved. The CDR3 covers 13 residues. Germline V CDR1 and CDR2: SGDLS, YYNGEE. Trimming pared 0 bases from V and 5 bases from J, leaving 8 bases between. The CDR3 DNA follows: TGTGCCAGCAGCGTAGGGGTCAGGGAGACCCAGTACTTC. Translation: CASSVGVRETQYF.

The chain carries TRBV4-3 and TRBJ2-1; D is undetermined. CDR1 and CDR2 from the germline V gene are LGHNA and YSLEER. CDR3 size: 14 residues. V was clipped by 0 bases and J by 9 bases, with 12 bases between them. The CDR3 nucleotides read TGCGCCAGCAGCCAAGATTTTGGGGTCGGTGAGCAGTTCTTC. Its translation: CASSQDFGVGEQFF.

In its sample, this clone was seen a few times. V is TRBV19 and J is TRBJ1-5; no clear D gene. Germline V gene sequence: CDR1 LNHDA, CDR2 SQIVND (reference sequence). V was shortened by 10 bases and J by 1 base, with 14 bases between the two germline ends. The CDR3 is made up of 14 amino acids. In DNA, the CDR3 is TGTGCCACCTCGCCAGGTGGGAGCAATCAGCCCCAGCATTTT. This encodes CATSPGGSNQPQHF.

V gene TRBV7-6 combines with J gene TRBJ2-5, with 8 bases matching TRBD1. V gave up 5 bases and J gave up 1 base; unmatched junction bases: 3. The CDR3 consists of 14 residues. CDR1 and CDR2 from the germline V gene are SGHVS and FNYEAQ. As DNA, the CDR3 is TGTGCCAGCAGCCCGGACAGGGTCCAAGAGACCCAGTACTTC. Translating it yields CASSPDRVQETQYF.

The chain uses TRBV5-6 and TRBJ2-7; D call uncertain. This CDR3 region has 11 residues. V gave up 2 bases and J gave up 5 bases, with 5 bases separating them. Germline V gene sequence: CDR1 SGHDT, CDR2 YYEEEE. The CDR3 DNA is TGTGCCAGCAGCTTTGCGGACGAGCAGTACTTC. Translating it yields CASSFADEQYF. Full variable domain (rest looked up from reference TRBV5-6 and TRBJ2-7): DAGVTQSPTHLIKTRGQQVTLRCSPKSGHDTVSWYQQALGQGPQFIFQYYEEEERQRGNFPDRFSGHQFPNYSSELNVNALLLGDSALYLCASSFADEQYFGPGTRLTVT.

As concerns this clone: The junction shows a germline mismatch at one end, possibly a read error. Within the sample, other DNA sequences also encode this same CDR3. The V and J genes are TRBV27 and TRBJ2-1; D possibly corresponds to TRBD2 (5 bases). Germline assignment: CDR1 MNHEY and CDR2 SMNVEV (reference sequence). The CDR3 extends over 12 amino acids. CDR3 nucleotides: TGTGCTAGCAGTCCAGGAGGCAATGAGCAGTTCTTC. It translates to CASSPGGNEQFF.

Worth noting for this clone: In the same sample, other DNA sequences code for this CDR3. The gene calls are TRBV27 and TRBJ2-3; the D gene is possibly TRBD2 (5 bases). Germline V gives CDR1 MNHEY, CDR2 SMNVEV (reference sequence). V gave up 1 base and J gave up 2 bases, with 7 bases separating them. The CDR3 length is 14 residues. CDR3 residues: CASSLWGVTDTQYF. CDR3 in DNA: TGTGCCAGCAGTTTATGGGGAGTCACAGATACGCAGTATTTT.

The rearrangement uses TRBV7-9 and TRBJ1-1; possible D gene TRBD1, 5 bases. Looked up from germline, CDR1 is SEHNR and CDR2 is FQNEAQ (reference sequence). The V gene lost 5 bases and the J gene lost 1 base, with 17 bases spanning the gap. This CDR3 spans 16 amino acids. This chain's CDR3 is CASSPRLGGGNTEAFF. The CDR3 DNA sequence: TGTGCCAGCAGCCCACGGCTCGGGGGTGGGAACACTGAAGCTTTCTTT.

The chain carries TRBV4-1 and TRBJ2-2; D not certain. The germline V gene has CDR1 MGHRA and CDR2 YSYEKL. This CDR3 contains 15 residues. Trimming pared 2 bases from V and 4 bases from J, leaving 11 bases between. The CDR3 spells CASSQSKVGTGELFF. The DNA of the CDR3 is TGCGCCAGCAGCCAAAGTAAAGTTGGCACCGGGGAGCTGTTTTTT.